A single T cell receptor beta chain is shown here with its context. The antigen it recognizes is unknown. No base qualities exist here, and no much larger clone lies one base off it. The germline V gene encodes CDR1 GTSNPN and CDR2 SVGIG (reference sequence). The V and J ends are trimmed by 5 bases and 6 bases, leaving 14 bases between them. The CDR3 holds 13 amino acids from the cysteine to the phenylalanine. The only DNA kept is the CDR3, 39 bases in frame from the first base. These data belong to a study of blood T cell repertoires in COVID-19 (dated by TCRdb to the early 2020s). Turning to the overall study: The collaborator samples originated in the United States, Italy and Spain and spanned the acute and convalescent phases of COVID-19. The prospective study material was composed of cDNA or gDNA derived from T cells, B-cell-depleted T cells, or PBMCs. The repertoires were released in a freely available public database meant as a resource for research on the immune response to SARS-CoV-2. Sample metadata almost always included a de-identified subject ID, COVID-19 status, age in years and sex. HLA class I and class II types, where available, came from metadata supplied by the sample provider rather than from assay-based typing. The dataset comprised deeply sampled blood TCRbeta repertoires from subjects exposed to, actively infected with, or recovered from COVID-19. Samples came from the ongoing ImmuneRACE study (first 160 participants) plus 1,254 subjects from 6 global collaborators.

Participants in the prospective study were aged roughly 18 to 95 years, lived in about two dozen United States geographic areas, and enrolled through a virtual design. To assign participants to cohorts, the prospective study relied on clinical history that participants themselves reported in a screening survey and a study questionnaire. ImmuneRACE Cohort 3 recovered participants were defined by two consecutive negative NP/OP PCR tests, healthcare professional clearance, or symptom resolution. Each participant in the prospective study had whole blood, serum and a nasopharyngeal or oropharyngeal swab collected by mobile phlebotomists. Additional blood draws and questionnaires over a 2-month period could optionally be provided by prospective study participants. Blood samples from the prospective study were shipped frozen or at room temperature prior to DNA extraction. Study-wide findings and limitations: Clinical and demographic metadata were provided uncurated, with the amount varying by source and participant.

The immunoSEQ Assay, a bias-controlled multiplex PCR, was used to amplify TCRbeta CDR3 regions from genomic DNA. On the authors' methods: The number of nucleated cells in each sample was estimated by amplification of reference gene primers within the assay. To quantify the absolute abundance of each unique TCRbeta CDR3 rearrangement, sequence reads were collapsed and filtered. For each sample, productive Simpson clonality was calculated as the square root of Simpson's diversity index over productive rearrangements. Sourced from immuneACCESS, this table was stored by TCRdb with only in-frame sequences that have V and J called. A share of the clones is absent; for the studies checked, an unresolved V gene accounts for under half, and the remainder has no known explanation. V and J calls and clone size are as listed in that table; D and trimming were resolved from the DNA. This sample has hundreds of thousands of clones in its table, and 80% to 90% of those were observed once. The ten largest account for 3.5% to 5% of the sample.

The TCR originated in a man aged 25 to 45 who had recovered from COVID-19. The rearranged segments are TRBV30 and TRBJ2-1, with no confident D gene call. The sequenced material came from PBMCs or T cells enriched from blood (not recorded which). CDR3 loop: CAWAPLSRNEQFF. The DNA reads TGTGCCTGGGCCCCTCTATCGCGCAATGAGCAGTTCTTC.